This T cell receptor beta chain was sequenced for a study of liver allograft versus peripheral blood T cells. Whole-study context: Blood and transplanted-liver T cell receptor repertoires from recipients were compared.

The CDR3 has 13 amino acids. Per germline, CDR1 SGHRS and CDR2 YFSETQ. By frequency in the sample, this clonotype is medium-sized (0.01 to 0.1%). The germline gene is not matched at one end of the junction; a read error may be the cause. TCRdb analysed the reads with MiXCR anew, one entry per CDR3 protein. Here the sample spans 6,000 to 8,000 distinct CDR3 sequences, approximately 17% being singletons. The clonotype was recovered from a human patient who had a liver transplant. Some of the T cells may derive from the graft donor. The chain is built from TRBV5-1 and TRBJ1-5; no clear D gene. CDR3 in DNA: TGTGCCAGCAGTTTGGGGAACAATCAGCCCCAGCATTTT. This gives the protein CASSLGNNQPQHF.